One sample yielded the 4 T cell receptor beta chains listed below, sequenced in a study of control samples from healthy donors and cancer patients. TCRdb keeps only in-frame clones here, not all; method: immunoSEQ multiplex PCR. Among roughly 58,000 clones listed, 80% to 90% were seen once. Sequencing used PBMCs. The receptors come from a woman aged 55-75 years with lung cancer.

The V and J genes are TRBV10-1 and TRBJ2-1, with D uncertain. The CDR3 contains 16 residues. Germline CDR1 and CDR2: WNHNN and SYGVQD (reference sequence). The ends were cut back, 5 bases at V and 0 bases at J, with 14 bases in the middle. The CDR3 coding sequence is TGCGCCAGCAGTTTGAAGGTGGCCAGCTCCTACAATGAGCAGTTCTTC. It is translated as CASSLKVASSYNEQFF.

V gene TRBV6-5 combines with J gene TRBJ2-6; 7 nucleotides line up with TRBD1. CDR1 is MNHEY, CDR2 SVGAGI, per germline. V shed 10 bases, J shed 4 bases, and the junction held 7 bases outside the gene matches. This CDR3 region has 14 residues. The CDR3 region is CATKTGIGANVLTF. The DNA of the CDR3 is TGTGCCACCAAGACAGGGATCGGGGCCAACGTCCTGACTTTC.

The V gene is TRBV9, the J gene TRBJ2-2; weak D call: TRBD2 (5 bases). The CDR3 loop spans 15 amino acids. V was cut by 1 base and J by 4 bases, with 11 bases left in between. CDR1 and CDR2 (germline): SGDLS, YYNGEE. The CDR3 reads CASSVHEGSTGELFF. CDR3 in DNA: TGTGCCAGCAGCGTACACGAGGGCTCCACCGGGGAGCTGTTTTTT.

The chain is built from TRBV24-1 and TRBJ1-4; D is possibly TRBD1 (5 bases). Trimming stripped 4 bases from V and 0 bases from J, with 17 bases between. The CDR3 totals 18 residues. Looked up from germline, CDR1 is KGHDR and CDR2 is SFDVKD. Here the CDR3 reads CATSDPRDRTATNEKLFF. CDR3 in DNA: TGTGCCACCAGTGACCCACGGGACCGTACTGCAACTAATGAAAAACTGTTTTTT.